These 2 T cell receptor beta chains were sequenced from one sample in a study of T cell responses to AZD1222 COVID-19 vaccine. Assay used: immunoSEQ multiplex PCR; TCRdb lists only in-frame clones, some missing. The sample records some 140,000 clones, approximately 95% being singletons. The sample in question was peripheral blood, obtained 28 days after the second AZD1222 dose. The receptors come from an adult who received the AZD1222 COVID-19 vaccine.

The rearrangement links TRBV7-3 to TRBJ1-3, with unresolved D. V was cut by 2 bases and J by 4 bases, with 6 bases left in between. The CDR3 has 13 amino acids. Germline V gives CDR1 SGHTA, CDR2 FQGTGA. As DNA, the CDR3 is TGTGCCAGCAGCTTAGGGAACGGAAACACCATATATTTT. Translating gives CASSLGNGNTIYF.

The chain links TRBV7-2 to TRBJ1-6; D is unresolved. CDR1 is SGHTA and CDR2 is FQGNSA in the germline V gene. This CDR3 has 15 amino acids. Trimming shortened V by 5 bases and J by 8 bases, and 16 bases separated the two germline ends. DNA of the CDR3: TGTGCCAGCAGCAGTAGGGTTCCCGTGGATTCACCCCTCCACTTT. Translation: CASSSRVPVDSPLHF.